This T cell receptor (beta chain) was observed in a study of a mutant IDH1 vaccine in newly diagnosed glioma. About the research overall: Patients came in for eight vaccinations, in weeks 1, 3, 5, 7, 11, 15, 19 and 23. Patients had received radiotherapy, temozolomide, or both previously, most receiving both. Study conclusions and caveats: Changes to the top peripheral T cell clonotypes appeared unrelated to pseudoprogression.

About this clone itself: The target antigen is unknown.

The sample's time point: week 11, during vaccination. Each vaccine dose was 300 ug of mutant IDH1 20-mer peptide, with topical imiquimod. Donors had new WHO grade 3 or 4 IDH1-mutant, ATRX-lost astrocytomas. Profiled with immunoSEQ multiplex PCR; TCRdb holds only in-frame clones, not every one. This table holds around 66,000 clones, 80% found once. The source is a man aged 50 to 60 with glioma. Material: PBMCs, obtained from a glioma patient whose treatment included an IDH1 peptide vaccine.

The CDR3 DNA follows: TGTGCCACCAGCAGAGAAGTGGCAGGGGCAGACATTCAGTACTTC. As protein: CATSREVAGADIQYF. This chain uses TRBV15 with TRBJ2-4; perhaps TRBD1 as D (6 bases). Germline-derived CDR1 and CDR2 are LNHNV and YYDKDF (reference sequence). V lost 0 bases and J lost 8, with 14 bases in between. This CDR3 has 15 amino acids.